This T cell receptor beta chain was documented in a study of shared clonotypes between healthy human individuals. Whole-study context: Per donor, three plates held CD4 naive cells, three held CD4 memory, two held CD8 naive and one held CD8 memory. The study, taken as a whole, reports: All-four-donor shared clonotypes had higher generation probabilities than non-shared clonotypes did.

Sequenced by immunoSEQ multiplex PCR; TCRdb stores in-frame clones only, minus some. The sample includes 2 million to 2.5 million clones, around 92% of them seen just once. Per the germline V gene, CDR1 is SEHNR and CDR2 is FQNEAQ (reference sequence). There are 15 residues in the CDR3. V was cut by 1 base and J by 4 bases, with 12 bases left in between. About this clone: What it binds is unknown.

The TCR originated in a man aged 18 to 29 in good health. Some clones in this sample may be carry-over from other donors' samples. The sample was naive CD4+ T cells from PBMCs. The subset here: CD45RA+ positively selected. The chain recombines TRBV7-9 with TRBJ2-3, with D tentatively TRBD2 (5 bases). CDR3 bases: TGTGCCAGCAGCTTAGGAGGGTCTGGTGCAGATACGCAGTATTTT. Its translation: CASSLGGSGADTQYF.